This is a list of T cell receptor beta chains from one sample in a study of blood T cell repertoires in COVID-19. Only in-frame clones appear in the TCRdb table, and some are missing; sequencing was by immunoSEQ multiplex PCR. The profile covers around 78,000 clones, with about 90% appearing a single time and under 1.1% taken by the ten largest. Sequencing was done on a sample of peripheral blood. All receptors derive from a woman aged 45-65 years in a cohort sampled during active COVID-19. Each CDR3 is given with its conserved first and last residue. The order of the fields is J gene, V gene, clone size, D gene, CDR3 protein, CDR3 DNA. A D gene is named only where the DNA matches it firmly. The listing skips clone size in some rows; elsewhere it reads once, few, many or a size class.

j_gene: TRBJ2-7; v_gene: TRBV5-6; abundance: -; d_gene: -; CDR3aa: CASSSSLEQYF; CDR3nt: TGTGCCAGCAGCTCGTCCCTCGAGCAGTACTTC
j_gene: TRBJ2-2; v_gene: TRBV6-5; abundance: -; d_gene: TRBD2; CDR3aa: CASSLDGRATGELFF; CDR3nt: TGTGCCAGCAGTTTGGACGGGAGGGCCACCGGGGAGCTGTTTTTT
j_gene: TRBJ2-1; v_gene: TRBV28; abundance: -; d_gene: TRBD2; CDR3aa: CASSVGGKSYNEQFF; CDR3nt: TGTGCCAGCAGTGTGGGGGGGAAATCCTACAATGAGCAGTTCTTC
j_gene: TRBJ2-1; v_gene: TRBV28; abundance: -; d_gene: TRBD2; CDR3aa: CASSPGLAGGVSYNEQFF; CDR3nt: TGTGCCAGCAGTCCGGGACTAGCGGGAGGGGTCTCCTACAATGAGCAGTTCTTC
j_gene: TRBJ1-2; v_gene: TRBV3-1/TRBV3-2; abundance: -; d_gene: -; CDR3aa: CASSQVRGVGSYTF; CDR3nt: TGTGCCAGCAGCCAAGTTCGGGGGGTTGGGAGCTACACCTTC
j_gene: TRBJ1-3; v_gene: TRBV27; abundance: -; d_gene: -; CDR3aa: CASSSPAAGLSGNTIYF; CDR3nt: TGTGCCAGCAGTTCACCTGCCGCAGGCCTCTCTGGAAACACCATATATTTT
j_gene: TRBJ2-7; v_gene: TRBV2; abundance: -; d_gene: TRBD2; CDR3aa: CASRRQAGENYEQYF; CDR3nt: TGTGCCAGCAGGAGGCAGGCGGGAGAGAACTACGAGCAGTACTTC
j_gene: TRBJ1-1; v_gene: TRBV2; abundance: -; d_gene: TRBD1; CDR3aa: CASKGDRTNTEAFF; CDR3nt: TGTGCCAGCAAGGGGGACAGGACGAACACTGAAGCTTTCTTT
j_gene: TRBJ2-1; v_gene: TRBV5-1; abundance: -; d_gene: TRBD2; CDR3aa: CASSPTSGPYNEQFF; CDR3nt: TGCGCCAGCAGCCCGACTAGCGGACCCTACAATGAGCAGTTCTTC
j_gene: TRBJ2-1; v_gene: TRBV7-9; abundance: -; d_gene: -; CDR3aa: CASIPSSYNEQFF; CDR3nt: TGTGCCAGCATCCCGAGCTCCTACAATGAGCAGTTCTTC
j_gene: TRBJ1-6; v_gene: TRBV28; abundance: -; d_gene: TRBD1; CDR3aa: CASFGAGGSYNSPLHF; CDR3nt: TGTGCCAGCTTCGGGGCAGGGGGGTCCTATAATTCACCCCTCCACTTT
j_gene: TRBJ2-7; v_gene: TRBV5-8; abundance: -; d_gene: TRBD1; CDR3aa: CASSLAGTAYEQYF; CDR3nt: TGTGCCAGCAGCTTGGCCGGGACAGCCTACGAGCAGTACTTC
j_gene: TRBJ2-1; v_gene: TRBV29-1; abundance: once; d_gene: TRBD2; CDR3aa: CSVEGAGSDEQFF; CDR3nt: TGCAGCGTTGAAGGAGCGGGGAGCGATGAGCAGTTCTTC
j_gene: TRBJ1-3; v_gene: TRBV5-1; abundance: once; d_gene: -; CDR3aa: CASSFLGATGNTIYF; CDR3nt: TGCGCCAGCAGCTTTCTGGGGGCGACTGGAAACACCATATATTTT
j_gene: TRBJ2-7; v_gene: TRBV7-9; abundance: once; d_gene: -; CDR3aa: CASSLVGAKGEQYF; CDR3nt: TGTGCCAGCAGCTTAGTGGGGGCGAAGGGCGAGCAGTACTTC
j_gene: TRBJ2-3; v_gene: TRBV28; abundance: -; d_gene: TRBD2; CDR3aa: CASSLGSGDYLTDTQYF; CDR3nt: TGTGCCAGCAGTTTGGGCAGCGGGGACTACCTCACAGATACGCAGTATTTT
j_gene: TRBJ2-1; v_gene: TRBV28; abundance: -; d_gene: -; CDR3aa: CASRREAGKNEQFF; CDR3nt: TGTGCCAGCAGACGAGAGGCAGGGAAGAATGAGCAGTTCTTC
j_gene: TRBJ2-3; v_gene: TRBV27; abundance: -; d_gene: -; CDR3aa: CASSQGQLTTDTQYF; CDR3nt: TGTGCCAGCAGTCAAGGACAGCTTACGACAGATACGCAGTATTTT
j_gene: TRBJ2-1; v_gene: TRBV6-4; abundance: -; d_gene: TRBD2; CDR3aa: CASSDSIAGGNEQFF; CDR3nt: TGTGCCAGCAGTGACTCGATAGCGGGAGGCAATGAGCAGTTCTTC
j_gene: TRBJ2-5; v_gene: TRBV2; abundance: -; d_gene: -; CDR3aa: CASSKDRETQYF; CDR3nt: TGTGCCAGCAGCAAAGACAGGGAGACCCAGTACTTC
j_gene: TRBJ1-3; v_gene: TRBV28; abundance: -; d_gene: -; CDR3aa: CASSPGRENTIYF; CDR3nt: TGTGCCAGCAGCCCAGGGAGGGAAAACACCATATATTTT
j_gene: TRBJ1-1; v_gene: TRBV6-6; abundance: once; d_gene: TRBD1; CDR3aa: CASNPGGGEAFF; CDR3nt: TGTGCCAGCAACCCAGGGGGTGGTGAAGCTTTCTTT
j_gene: TRBJ2-2; v_gene: TRBV6-1; abundance: -; d_gene: -; CDR3aa: CASSEGADTGELFF; CDR3nt: TGTGCCAGCAGTGAAGGGGCAGACACCGGGGAGCTGTTTTTT
j_gene: TRBJ2-1; v_gene: TRBV7-3; abundance: -; d_gene: -; CDR3aa: CASSPAGMGGANEQFF; CDR3nt: TGTGCCAGCAGCCCCGCCGGGATGGGGGGAGCGAATGAGCAGTTCTTC
j_gene: TRBJ2-1; v_gene: TRBV19; abundance: -; d_gene: TRBD2; CDR3aa: CASSIGLAGAPNEQFF; CDR3nt: TGTGCCAGTAGTATCGGACTAGCGGGCGCTCCCAATGAGCAGTTCTTC
j_gene: TRBJ2-1; v_gene: TRBV7-9; abundance: once; d_gene: TRBD2; CDR3aa: CASSFSGRSNEQFF; CDR3nt: TGTGCCAGCAGCTTCAGCGGGAGAAGCAATGAGCAGTTCTTC
j_gene: TRBJ2-7; v_gene: TRBV27; abundance: -; d_gene: -; CDR3aa: CASRRSGSSYEQYF; CDR3nt: TGTGCCAGCAGGCGAAGCGGGTCCTCCTACGAGCAGTACTTC
j_gene: TRBJ2-3; v_gene: TRBV28; abundance: -; d_gene: -; CDR3aa: CASSLPGADTQYF; CDR3nt: TGTGCCAGCAGCTTGCCGGGGGCAGATACGCAGTATTTT
j_gene: TRBJ2-5; v_gene: TRBV10-2; abundance: -; d_gene: TRBD2; CDR3aa: CASGLAGGETQYF; CDR3nt: TGCGCCAGCGGACTAGCGGGAGGAGAGACCCAGTACTTC
j_gene: TRBJ2-2; v_gene: TRBV4-1; abundance: -; d_gene: TRBD2; CDR3aa: CAAQQSGSGTGELFF; CDR3nt: TGCGCCGCCCAACAAAGCGGGAGCGGGACCGGGGAGCTGTTTTTT
j_gene: TRBJ1-2; v_gene: TRBV28; abundance: -; d_gene: TRBD1; CDR3aa: CASSVTGVYGYTF; CDR3nt: TGTGCCAGCAGTGTGACAGGGGTCTATGGCTACACCTTC
j_gene: TRBJ2-7; v_gene: TRBV19; abundance: -; d_gene: TRBD1; CDR3aa: CASSNRGRGDEQYF; CDR3nt: TGTGCCAGTAGTAACAGGGGACGGGGTGACGAGCAGTACTTC
j_gene: TRBJ2-7; v_gene: TRBV11-3; abundance: once; d_gene: -; CDR3aa: CASSSSTDYPREQYF; CDR3nt: TGTGCCAGCAGCTCTTCGACGGACTACCCTAGGGAGCAGTACTTC
j_gene: TRBJ2-2; v_gene: TRBV4-1; abundance: -; d_gene: -; CDR3aa: CASSQDHPGELFF; CDR3nt: TGCGCCAGCAGCCAAGATCATCCCGGGGAGCTGTTTTTT
j_gene: TRBJ1-3; v_gene: TRBV7-9; abundance: -; d_gene: -; CDR3aa: CASSPAWAPRNTIYF; CDR3nt: TGTGCCAGCAGCCCAGCCTGGGCTCCTAGAAACACCATATATTTT
j_gene: TRBJ1-2; v_gene: TRBV19; abundance: -; d_gene: TRBD1; CDR3aa: CASTLGQGGLYGYTF; CDR3nt: TGTGCCAGTACCCTCGGACAGGGGGGTTTGTATGGCTACACCTTC
j_gene: TRBJ2-7; v_gene: TRBV10-2; abundance: -; d_gene: -; CDR3aa: CASSGGEQYF; CDR3nt: TGCGCCAGCAGTGGCGGCGAGCAGTACTTC
j_gene: TRBJ1-1; v_gene: TRBV28; abundance: -; d_gene: -; CDR3aa: CASFGTEAFF; CDR3nt: TGTGCCAGCTTCGGCACTGAAGCTTTCTTT
j_gene: TRBJ2-7; v_gene: TRBV27; abundance: -; d_gene: -; CDR3aa: CASSLGQVAPYEQYF; CDR3nt: TGTGCCAGCAGTCTGGGACAAGTAGCGCCCTACGAGCAGTACTTC
j_gene: TRBJ2-7; v_gene: TRBV3-1/TRBV3-2; abundance: -; d_gene: -; CDR3aa: CASSQDPPQGGMREQYF; CDR3nt: TGTGCCAGCAGCCAAGATCCCCCGCAGGGAGGAATGCGCGAGCAGTACTTC
j_gene: TRBJ2-1; v_gene: TRBV7-2; abundance: -; d_gene: -; CDR3aa: CASSLNFGNEQFF; CDR3nt: TGTGCCAGCAGCTTAAACTTCGGGAATGAGCAGTTCTTC
j_gene: TRBJ2-3; v_gene: TRBV19; abundance: -; d_gene: TRBD2; CDR3aa: CASSPPLAGGTDTQYF; CDR3nt: TGTGCCAGTAGTCCCCCTCTAGCGGGAGGCACAGATACGCAGTATTTT
j_gene: TRBJ1-5; v_gene: TRBV7-6; abundance: -; d_gene: -; CDR3aa: CASSLVAEGNQPQHF; CDR3nt: TGTGCCAGCAGCTTAGTAGCCGAGGGCAATCAGCCCCAGCATTTT
j_gene: TRBJ1-1; v_gene: TRBV5-6; abundance: -; d_gene: -; CDR3aa: CASRRQLMNTEAFF; CDR3nt: TGTGCCAGCAGGCGACAGCTAATGAACACTGAAGCTTTCTTT
j_gene: TRBJ2-1; v_gene: TRBV5-1; abundance: -; d_gene: -; CDR3aa: CASSAGQDEQFF; CDR3nt: TGCGCCAGCAGCGCGGGCCAGGATGAGCAGTTCTTC
j_gene: TRBJ1-4; v_gene: TRBV3-1/TRBV3-2; abundance: once; d_gene: -; CDR3aa: CASSQYTGYDVEKLFF; CDR3nt: TGTGCCAGCAGCCAATACACGGGGTATGATGTGGAAAAACTGTTTTTT
j_gene: TRBJ1-6; v_gene: TRBV11-2; abundance: -; d_gene: -; CDR3aa: CASSLVGSSSYNSPLHF; CDR3nt: TGTGCCAGCAGCTTAGTGGGCAGCAGCTCCTATAATTCACCCCTCCACTTT
j_gene: TRBJ2-5; v_gene: TRBV5-8; abundance: -; d_gene: TRBD2; CDR3aa: CASSLGLAGHQETQYF; CDR3nt: TGTGCCAGCAGCTTGGGCCTAGCGGGACACCAAGAGACCCAGTACTTC
j_gene: TRBJ2-5; v_gene: TRBV3-1/TRBV3-2; abundance: once; d_gene: -; CDR3aa: CASSQTGSSRSRETQYF; CDR3nt: TGTGCCAGCAGCCAAACAGGGTCAAGTCGGAGCAGGGAGACCCAGTACTTC
j_gene: TRBJ2-2; v_gene: TRBV9; abundance: -; d_gene: -; CDR3aa: CASSPLTSTGELFF; CDR3nt: TGTGCCAGCAGCCCCCTGACTAGCACCGGGGAGCTGTTTTTT
j_gene: TRBJ2-3; v_gene: TRBV28; abundance: -; d_gene: -; CDR3aa: CASRKNRVGTDTQYF; CDR3nt: TGTGCCAGCAGGAAAAACAGGGTAGGCACAGATACGCAGTATTTT
j_gene: TRBJ1-4; v_gene: TRBV5-1; abundance: -; d_gene: TRBD1; CDR3aa: CASSLGDRRNEKLFF; CDR3nt: TGCGCCAGCAGCTTGGGGGACAGGCGGAATGAAAAACTGTTTTTT
j_gene: TRBJ1-5; v_gene: TRBV4-1; abundance: -; d_gene: -; CDR3aa: CASSQDGAGNQPQHF; CDR3nt: TGCGCCAGCAGCCAAGATGGTGCGGGCAATCAGCCCCAGCATTTT
j_gene: TRBJ1-5; v_gene: TRBV23-1; abundance: -; d_gene: -; CDR3aa: CASSQSLRVQGLGQPQHF; CDR3nt: TGCGCCAGCAGTCAATCTTTACGGGTTCAGGGATTAGGTCAGCCCCAGCATTTT
j_gene: TRBJ1-6; v_gene: TRBV28; abundance: -; d_gene: -; CDR3aa: CASSPVGAYNSPLHF; CDR3nt: TGTGCCAGCAGTCCTGTCGGTGCCTATAATTCACCCCTCCACTTT
j_gene: TRBJ1-6; v_gene: TRBV5-4; abundance: -; d_gene: -; CDR3aa: CASSLLGRNSPLHF; CDR3nt: TGTGCCAGCAGCTTGTTGGGGCGGAATTCACCCCTCCACTTT